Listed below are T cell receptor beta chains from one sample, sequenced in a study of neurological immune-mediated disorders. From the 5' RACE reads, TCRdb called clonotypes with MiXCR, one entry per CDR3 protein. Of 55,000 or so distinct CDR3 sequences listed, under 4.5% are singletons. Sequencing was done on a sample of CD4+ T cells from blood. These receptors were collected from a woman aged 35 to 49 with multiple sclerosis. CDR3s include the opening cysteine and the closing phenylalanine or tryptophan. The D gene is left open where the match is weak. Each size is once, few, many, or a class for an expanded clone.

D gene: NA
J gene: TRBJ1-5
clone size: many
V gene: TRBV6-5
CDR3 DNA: TGTGCCAGCAGGGAGGGGAATAGCAATCAGCCCCAGCATTTT
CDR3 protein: CASREGNSNQPQHF

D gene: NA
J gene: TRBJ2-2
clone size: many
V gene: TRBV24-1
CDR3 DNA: TGTGCCACCAGCGGGGGCGGCGAGAACACCGGGGAGCTGTTTTTT
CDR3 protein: CATSGGGENTGELFF

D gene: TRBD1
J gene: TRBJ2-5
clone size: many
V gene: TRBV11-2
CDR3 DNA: TGTGCCAGCAGCTTCGACAGGGTGCAAGAGACCCAGTACTTC
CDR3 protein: CASSFDRVQETQYF

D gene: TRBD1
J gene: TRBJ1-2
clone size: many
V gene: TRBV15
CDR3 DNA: TGTGCCACCAGCAGAGATTTAGGGGGCACCTATGGCTACACCTTC
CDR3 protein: CATSRDLGGTYGYTF

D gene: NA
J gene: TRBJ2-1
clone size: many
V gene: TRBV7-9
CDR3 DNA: TGTGCCAGCAGCTCCAAAGGTTGGGACCGAGCAGTCAATGAGCAGTTCTTC
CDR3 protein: CASSSKGWDRAVNEQFF

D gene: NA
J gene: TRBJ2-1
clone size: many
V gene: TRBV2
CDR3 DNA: TGTGCCAGCGGCGGGACAGCGAGCTCCTACAATGAGCAGTTCTTC
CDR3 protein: CASGGTASSYNEQFF

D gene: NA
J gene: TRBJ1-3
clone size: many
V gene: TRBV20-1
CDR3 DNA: TGCAGTGCCCAACAAGGGGGATCCGGAAACACCATATATTTT
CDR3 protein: CSAQQGGSGNTIYF

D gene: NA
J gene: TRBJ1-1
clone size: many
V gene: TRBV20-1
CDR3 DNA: TGCAGTGCTAGAGATTGGATTATTACGAACACTGAAGCTTTCTTT
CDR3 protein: CSARDWIITNTEAFF

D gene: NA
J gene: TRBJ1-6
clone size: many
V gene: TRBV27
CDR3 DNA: TGTGCCAGCAGCCTTCGTGGGGCACTTCAGGCCCTCCACTTT
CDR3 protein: CASSLRGALQALHF

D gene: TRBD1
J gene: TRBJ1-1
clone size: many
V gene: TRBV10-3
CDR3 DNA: TGTGCCATCAGTGAGTCTGGACAGGGTGCTTTCTTT
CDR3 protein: CAISESGQGAFF

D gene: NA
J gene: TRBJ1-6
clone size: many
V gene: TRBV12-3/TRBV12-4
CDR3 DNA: TGTGCCAGCAGTTTACGTCCGCCTCCGGGACATAATTCACCCCTCCACTTT
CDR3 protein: CASSLRPPPGHNSPLHF

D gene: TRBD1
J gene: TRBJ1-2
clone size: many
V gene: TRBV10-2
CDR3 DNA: TGCGCCAGCAGTGAGTCGACAGGGGAGGCCTATGGCTACACCTTC
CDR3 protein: CASSESTGEAYGYTF

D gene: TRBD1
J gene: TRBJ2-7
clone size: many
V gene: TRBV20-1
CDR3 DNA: TGCAGTGCTCCGGTGCCGGGACAGCCTTACTACGAGCAGTACTTC
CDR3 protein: CSAPVPGQPYYEQYF

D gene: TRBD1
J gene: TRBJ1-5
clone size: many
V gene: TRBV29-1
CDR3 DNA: TGCAGCGTTGAAGATCCGCCGGGACAGGGGGCCGTAATAGACAATCAGCCCCAGCATTTT
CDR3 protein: CSVEDPPGQGAVIDNQPQHF

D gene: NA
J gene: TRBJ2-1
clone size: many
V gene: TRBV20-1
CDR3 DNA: TGCAGTGCTAGGGCCCCGGGTATAAGAGGCAATGAGCAGTTCTTC
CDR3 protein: CSARAPGIRGNEQFF

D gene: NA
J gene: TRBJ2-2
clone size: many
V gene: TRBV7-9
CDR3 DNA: TGTGCCAGCAGCTTAGAAACCGGGGAGCTGTTTTTT
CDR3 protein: CASSLETGELFF

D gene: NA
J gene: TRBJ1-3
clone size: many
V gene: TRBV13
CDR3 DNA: TGTGCCAGCAGCTTAGGAAACACCATATATTTT
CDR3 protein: CASSLGNTIYF

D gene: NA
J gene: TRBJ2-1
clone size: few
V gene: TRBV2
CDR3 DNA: TGTGCCAGCAGGAGGACAACCTACAATGAGCAGTTCTTC
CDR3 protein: CASRRTTYNEQFF

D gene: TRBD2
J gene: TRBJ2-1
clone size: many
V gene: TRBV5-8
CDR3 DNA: TGTGCCAGCAGTGGGCTGGGACTAGCCTACAATGAGCAGTTCTTC
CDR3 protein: CASSGLGLAYNEQFF

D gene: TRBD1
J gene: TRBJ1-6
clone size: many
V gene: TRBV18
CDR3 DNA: TGTGCCAGCTCACCGACGGGACAGGATGGTTCACCCCTCCACTTT
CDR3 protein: CASSPTGQDGSPLHF